This T cell receptor (beta chain) comes out of a study of regulatory T cells in long-lasting Graves disease (dated by TCRdb to the early 2020s). About the study as a whole: Antithyroid drugs had been taken for less than 3 months by newly diagnosed Graves' disease patients. Persistent Graves' disease patients were compared with newly diagnosed Graves' disease patients by peripheral blood TCR sequencing and RNA sequencing. The study was registered as a clinical trial and conducted in China. A total of about 33 samples underwent TCR sequencing, from about 13 patients with persistent Graves' disease and approximately 20 patients with newly diagnosed Graves' disease.

With respect to this clonotype: Its recognized antigen is unknown. Base qualities are not provided; no much larger clone lies one nucleotide away.

Summary of the overall study and its limitations: Sequencing and analysis were restricted to the TCR beta chain. Lower TCR Shannon entropy and fewer highly expanded clones were observed in persistent Graves' disease patients than in newly diagnosed patients, which suggested clonal expansion. Preferential use of TRBV28, TRBJ1-2 and TRBJ2-5 was observed in persistent disease, whereas TRBV20-1 and TRBJ2-1 were favored in newly diagnosed disease. Only peripheral blood was studied, because thyroid tissue, the primary lesion, was inaccessible. A larger number of public clonotypes was shared among persistent patients (over 2,500) than among newly diagnosed patients (roughly 980). The authors noted that the small sample size was a limitation that may lower accuracy.

The time point label for this specimen denotes: newly diagnosed GD, antithyroid drugs for less than 3 months. For both TCR sequencing and RNA sequencing, RNA was extracted from PBMCs using TRIzol. The diagnosis of Graves' disease was made according to American Thyroid Association guidelines. Patients for the study were recruited at an endocrinology department in Xi'an, China. Each patient gave about 9.1 milliliters of peripheral blood, collected in an EDTA anticoagulant tube. Ficoll Paque Plus density gradient separation was used to isolate PBMCs, and no additional T cell sorting was done. An Agilent 2100 Bioanalyzer and agarose gel were used to assess RNA quality, and a NanoDrop 2000 was used to measure RNA concentration. The method was multiplex PCR. Instrument on record: Illumina HiSeq 4000. TCR beta libraries were built with iRepertoire HTBI primers and Arm-PCR amplification of CDR3 regions. Before sequencing, the PCR products went through gel purification. Under the source paper's analysis protocol: Gene usage analysis of CDR3 amino acid clonotypes used the roughly 60 TRBV and about 15 TRBJ segments found across samples. Filtered high-quality paired reads were merged into contigs using COPE and FqMerger. BLAST was used to align contigs to the IMGT TRBV, TRBD and TRBJ reference genes, and CDR3 was defined following IMGT. Any clonotype with a frequency above 0.1% was classified as a highly expanded clone. Shannon entropy served as the measure of repertoire diversity, while the Gini coefficient captured V-J evenness. A clonotype was considered public if more than one individual shared it. The public sequencing data were trimmed at Q25 with fastp and processed into clonotypes with MiXCR by TCRdb, which kept only in-frame beta chains. Entries that share a CDR3 protein sequence are merged under the most common genes and DNA. None of the V and J calls come from the authors' own analysis; TCRdb made them. This sample holds about 380,000 distinct CDR3 sequences; 15% to 19% were observed only once. The ten biggest clones cover about 20% of the sample.

The germline V gene gives CDR1 as SGHTA and CDR2 as FQGNSA. The CDR3 runs 17 residues from the cysteine to the phenylalanine. The CDR3 DNA has 51 bases and is translated from base 1. The junction carries 15 bases between V and J, which are trimmed by 3 bases and 1 base respectively. The source is a female donor with Graves disease. The chain is assembled from TRBV7-2 and TRBJ2-2; a tentative D call is TRBD2 (5 bases match). The source was peripheral blood mononuclear cells (PBMCs), collected at new diagnosis, from a patient treated with antithyroid drugs. The DNA sequence follows: TGTGCCAGCAGCTTTTCTTTGGACTTTCTGAACACCGGGGAGCTGTTTTTT. This yields the protein CASSFSLDFLNTGELFF.